The 8 T cell receptor beta chains below were found in one sample sequenced in a study of cytomegalovirus exposure and HLA in healthy donors. The PCR ran on 60 Vbeta and 13 Jbeta primers. Produced via immunoSEQ multiplex PCR; TCRdb's table is partial and in-frame only. The data contain 130,000 or so clones, around 74% of them singletons. Sequenced: PBMCs. The receptors derive from a man aged 18 to 29 in good health and CMV-seropositive.

The V gene is TRBV7-6, the J gene TRBJ2-5, with 8 bases identical to TRBD2. With 5 bases clipped from V and 1 base from J, the junction kept 6 bases outside the gene matches. Per germline, CDR1 SGHVS and CDR2 FNYEAQ. The length of the CDR3 is 15 residues. The CDR3 DNA sequence: TGTGCCAGCAGCGCCGGGACTAGTGTCCAAGAGACCCAGTACTTC. Protein: CASSAGTSVQETQYF.

The rearrangement uses TRBV6-6 and TRBJ1-1; no reliable D call. This CDR3 contains 15 residues. The V end lost 7 bases, the J end lost 4 bases, and 19 bases lay between the germline ends. Germline CDR1 and CDR2: MNHNY and SVGAGI (reference sequence). For the CDR3, the DNA is TGTGCCAGCACCCTAGCCGGAGGGAGTGGCACTGAAGCTTTCTTT. The encoded protein is CASTLAGGSGTEAFF.

The V call is TRBV5-8, the J call TRBJ1-2; no firm D call. The CDR3 totals 17 residues. CDR1 and CDR2 from the germline V gene are SGHTS and YDEGEE. V gave up 1 base and J gave up 0 bases, with 16 bases separating them. This CDR3 is CASSLWWGERTNYGYTF. CDR3 sequence (DNA): TGTGCCAGCAGCTTGTGGTGGGGAGAACGGACTAACTATGGCTACACCTTC.

The chain carries TRBV6-6 and TRBJ1-4; tentative D call: TRBD1 (5 bases). V gave up 5 bases and J gave up 8 bases, with 18 bases separating them. Germline assignment: CDR1 MNHNY and CDR2 SVGAGI (reference sequence). The CDR3 sequence is 15 residues long. The CDR3 DNA follows: TGTGCCAGCAGTCCCAGGCAGGGAGGATACGAAAAACTGTTTTTT. It yields the protein CASSPRQGGYEKLFF.

The CDR3 DNA reads TGTGCCAGCAGCTTAGCAGGGGAAAATGAGCAGTTCTTC. Its translation is CASSLAGENEQFF. The gene calls are TRBV11-3 and TRBJ2-1, with D possibly matching TRBD1 (6 bases). Germline CDR1 is SGHNT and CDR2 is YENEEA. The CDR3 totals 13 residues. Trimming cost V 1 base and J 7 bases, with 8 bases left between them.

This clone was seen only once. This rearrangement joins TRBV4-2 to TRBJ2-7, with 12 positions matching TRBD2. Germline CDR1 reads LGHNA; CDR2 reads YNFKEQ. The CDR3 covers 16 residues. The V and J ends lost 1 base and 8 bases, in that order; junction bases with no gene match: 9. The CDR3, as DNA: TGTGCCAGCAGCCAAGGACTAGCGGGAGAAAGGACGAAGCAGTACTTC. Protein: CASSQGLAGERTKQYF.

In its sample, this clone was seen once. The chain joins TRBV6-6 to TRBJ1-2, with 7 bases aligning to TRBD1. The V and J ends lost 4 bases and 4 bases, in that order; junction bases with no gene match: 12. The germline V gene encodes CDR1 MNHNY and CDR2 SVGAGI (reference sequence). The CDR3 is made up of 16 amino acids. CDR3 coding DNA: TGTGCCAGCAGTTTCACGCCATCGCCAGGGGGCTATGGCTACACCTTC. It encodes CASSFTPSPGGYGYTF.

This chain uses TRBV28 with TRBJ1-2; no clear D. Trimming cost V 3 bases and J 11 bases, with 19 bases left between them. The germline V gene encodes CDR1 MDHEN and CDR2 SYDVKM. The CDR3 extends over 14 amino acids. The CDR3 is CASSLPGSYIQYTF. The CDR3 DNA reads as TGTGCCAGCAGTTTGCCCGGGAGCTACATCCAGTACACCTTC.